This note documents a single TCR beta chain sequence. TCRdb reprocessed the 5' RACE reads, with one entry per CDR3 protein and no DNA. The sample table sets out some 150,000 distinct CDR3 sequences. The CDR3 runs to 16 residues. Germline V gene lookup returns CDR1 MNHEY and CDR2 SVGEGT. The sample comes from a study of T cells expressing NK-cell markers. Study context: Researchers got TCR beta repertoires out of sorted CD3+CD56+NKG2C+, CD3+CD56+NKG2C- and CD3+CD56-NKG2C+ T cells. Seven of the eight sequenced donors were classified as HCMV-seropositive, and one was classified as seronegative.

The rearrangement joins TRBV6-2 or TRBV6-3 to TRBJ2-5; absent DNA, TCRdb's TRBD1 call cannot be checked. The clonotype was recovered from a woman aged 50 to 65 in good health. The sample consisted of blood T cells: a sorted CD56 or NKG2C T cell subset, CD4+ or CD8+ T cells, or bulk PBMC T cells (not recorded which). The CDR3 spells CASSYAQYRLQETQYF.